This T cell receptor beta chain was obtained from a study of regulatory T cells in long-lasting Graves disease. This clonotype came up once. Noted time point: persistent/refractory GD, antithyroid drugs over 5 years with positive TRAb. The TCR library was prepared using RNA isolated from PBMCs. An endocrinology department in Xi'an, China, recruited the patients. With iRepertoire HTBI primers and Arm-PCR of CDR3 regions, TCR beta libraries were built. TCRdb fed the multiplex PCR reads into MiXCR, producing one record per CDR3 protein. The sample carries under 450,000 distinct CDR3 sequences, 23% recorded once. This CDR3 contains 15 residues. Germline V lookup: CDR1 SGHTA, CDR2 FQGNSA. The V and J ends lost 5 bases and 5 bases, in that order; junction bases with no gene match: 9.

The chain recombines TRBV7-2 with TRBJ2-5; 9 bases line up with TRBD2. The TCR sequence derives from a female donor with Graves disease. Sequencing used peripheral blood mononuclear cells (PBMCs), obtained when the disease was refractory, from a patient treated with antithyroid drugs. Here the CDR3 reads CASSPLAGRSETQYF. The DNA for the CDR3 is TGTGCCAGCAGCCCCCTAGCGGGAAGGTCGGAGACCCAGTACTTC.